This T cell receptor beta chain derives from a study of shared clonotypes between healthy human individuals. About the research overall: Three CD4 naive, three CD4 memory, two CD8 naive and one CD8 memory plate were used per donor.

Trimming took 2 bases from V and 8 from J, leaving 12 bases between them. The CDR3 is made up of 14 amino acids. Germline CDR1 ENHRY, CDR2 SYGVKD. Clones were read by immunoSEQ multiplex PCR, and TCRdb kept only the in-frame ones, dropping some. The data hold approximately 840,000 clones, with about 96% observed a single time. The study's findings and limits: Depth was large, yet rarefaction showed that sorted-subset sequencing was incomplete.

On this clone itself: Antigen unknown.

Naive CD8 cells, CD45RO-negative and positively selected for CCR7, excluded terminally differentiated effector memory CD45RA+ cells. What was sequenced was naive CD8+ T cells sorted from blood. This receptor was identified in a man aged 30 to 39 in good health. The chain employs TRBV10-3 and TRBJ1-4; D is uncertain. The CDR3 DNA sequence: TGTGCCATCAGTGAGCGGAACCGGCGGGAAAAACTGTTTTTT. Translated: CAISERNRREKLFF.